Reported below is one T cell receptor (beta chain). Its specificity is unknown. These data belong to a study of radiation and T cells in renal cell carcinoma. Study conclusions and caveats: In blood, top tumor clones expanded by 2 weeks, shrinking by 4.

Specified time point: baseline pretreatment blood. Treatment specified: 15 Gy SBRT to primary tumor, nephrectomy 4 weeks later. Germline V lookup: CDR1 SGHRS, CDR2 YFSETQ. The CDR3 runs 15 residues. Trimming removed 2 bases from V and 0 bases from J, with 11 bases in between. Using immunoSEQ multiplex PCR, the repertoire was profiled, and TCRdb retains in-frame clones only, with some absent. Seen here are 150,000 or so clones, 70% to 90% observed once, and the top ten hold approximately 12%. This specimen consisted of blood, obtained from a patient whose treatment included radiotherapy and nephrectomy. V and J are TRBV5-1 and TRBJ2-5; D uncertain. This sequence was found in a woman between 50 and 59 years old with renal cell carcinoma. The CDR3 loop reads CASSFSSGDQETQYF. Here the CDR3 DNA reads TGCGCCAGCAGCTTTAGTAGTGGGGACCAAGAGACCCAGTACTTC.